The 13 T cell receptor beta chains given below trace back to one sample, sequenced in a study of PD-1 blockade in classical Hodgkin lymphoma. Autologous stem cell transplantation was followed by relapse in every patient, and brentuximab vedotin exposure varied. Profiling relied on immunoSEQ multiplex PCR, and the TCRdb table lists in-frame clones only, not all of them. The repertoire includes tens of thousands of clones, roughly 89% of them detected once, and around 10% sits in the top ten. Sequenced material: peripheral blood mononuclear cells (PBMCs), taken before the second cycle of nivolumab. The source is a human donor with classical Hodgkin lymphoma.

The J gene is TRBJ2-2, the V gene TRBV23-1, with unresolved D. TRBV23-1 is reported as an ORF; its role is uncertain. V lost 4 bases to trimming and J lost 1 base, with 16 bases between them. There are 17 residues in the CDR3. The CDR3 nucleotides read TGCGCCAGCAGTCGCCAACCGAGCCACATGAACACCGGGGAGCTGTTTTTT. Amino acid sequence: CASSRQPSHMNTGELFF.

The chain uses TRBV12-5 and TRBJ1-6; TRBD1 is a possible D gene (5 bases). The V gene lost 7 bases and the J gene lost 6 bases, with 13 bases spanning the gap. Germline CDR1 and CDR2: LGHNT and FRNRAP. The CDR3 is 14 residues long. The CDR3, as DNA: TGTGCTAGTGCCCGGGACGGCTTTAATTCACCCCTCCACTTT. It translates to CASARDGFNSPLHF.

The chain combines TRBV28 with TRBJ1-2; a weak D match, TRBD1 (5 bases). Per the germline V gene, CDR1 is MDHEN and CDR2 is SYDVKM. This CDR3 spans 16 amino acids. V was trimmed by 5 bases and J by 3 bases, leaving 19 bases between them. CDR3 bases: TGTGCCAGCAGTCGTGGGTCAGGGATGAGTGACTATGGCTACACCTTC. Translated, it gives CASSRGSGMSDYGYTF.

J is TRBJ1-1 and V is TRBV13; possible D gene TRBD1, 5 bases. The CDR3 consists of 16 residues. Between the trimmed V and J ends, which lost 8 bases and 0 bases, there was a span of 19 bases. Germline V lookup: CDR1 PRHDT, CDR2 FYEKMQ (reference sequence). CDR3 protein: CASSPGTSTMNTEAFF. The CDR3, as DNA: TGTGCCAGCTCCCCCGGGACTTCTACAATGAACACTGAAGCTTTCTTT.

This clone turned up a few times. CDR3 protein: CASSKAGVNFFYGYTF. The DNA for the CDR3 is TGTGCCAGCAGCAAGGCAGGGGTAAACTTTTTCTATGGCTACACCTTC. The genes are TRBV21-1 and TRBJ1-2; the table's D call, TRBD1, was not checked against the DNA. TRBV21-1 is flagged as a pseudogene. The CDR3 is 16 amino acids.

This clone was detected once. The chain joins TRBV7-3 to TRBJ2-2; D not resolved. Germline values: CDR1 SGHTA, CDR2 FQGTGA. The length of the CDR3 is 14 residues. Trimming pared 1 base from V and 3 bases from J, leaving 6 bases between. The CDR3 region is CASSLIGDTGELFF. Written as DNA, the CDR3 is TGTGCCAGCAGCTTAATTGGGGACACCGGGGAGCTGTTTTTT.

The V gene is TRBV28, the J gene TRBJ2-5; 8 bases are shared with TRBD2. The V segment lost 7 bases and the J segment 3 bases; nucleotides outside the gene matches: 4. The CDR3 is 13 residues long. CDR1 and CDR2 (germline): MDHEN, SYDVKM. In DNA form, the CDR3 reads TGTGCCAGCACTCAAGCGGGGGAAGAGACCCAGTACTTC. This gives the protein CASTQAGEETQYF.

This clone was seen only once. The V and J genes are TRBV4-2 and TRBJ2-1, with 11 bases fitting TRBD2. The CDR3 length is 17 residues. The trim removed 1 base at V and 3 bases at J, leaving 5 bases unmatched. CDR1 is LGHNA and CDR2 is YNFKEQ in the germline V gene. The CDR3 spells CASSQAGLAGYYNEQFF. The CDR3 nucleotides are TGTGCCAGCAGCCAAGCCGGACTAGCGGGTTACTACAATGAGCAGTTCTTC.

This chain uses TRBV4-1 with TRBJ1-1, with D unclear. The CDR3 has 13 amino acids. CDR1 MGHRA and CDR2 YSYEKL come from the germline V gene. V was shortened by 0 bases and J by 7 bases, with 9 bases between the two germline ends. CDR3 coding DNA: TGCGCCAGCAGCCAAGAGGGGTCCTATGAAGCTTTCTTT. It translates to CASSQEGSYEAFF.

The chain employs TRBV4-1 and TRBJ2-7; TRBD1 agrees at 8 bases. The CDR3 sequence is 15 residues long. V was pared by 5 bases and J by 3 bases, with 9 bases of the junction left unmatched. Germline values: CDR1 MGHRA, CDR2 YSYEKL. The CDR3 DNA reads as TGCGCCAGCAGCGAAACCGGGACAGGAGACTACGAGCAGTACTTC. Its translation: CASSETGTGDYEQYF.

This chain uses TRBV4-2 with TRBJ2-1; 12 nucleotides match TRBD2. The V and J ends lost 0 bases and 1 base, in that order; junction bases with no gene match: 10. The V gene's germline CDR1 is LGHNA and CDR2 YNFKEQ. This CDR3 contains 20 residues. CDR3 sequence (DNA): TGTGCCAGCAGCCAAGATGGCGGACTAGCGGGGAGGGGGTCCTACAATGAGCAGTTCTTC. This codes for CASSQDGGLAGRGSYNEQFF.

The gene calls are TRBV7-2 and TRBJ1-6, with a possible D match to TRBD1 (5 bases). The ends were cut back, 5 bases at V and 7 bases at J, with 15 bases in the middle. Germline V gene data show CDR1 as SGHTA and CDR2 as FQGNSA. The CDR3 spans 15 residues. In nucleotides, the CDR3 is TGTGCCAGCAGCCAAGGGGCACGAACCAATTCACCCCTCCACTTT. This codes for CASSQGARTNSPLHF.

The rearrangement uses TRBV19 and TRBJ2-2, with TRBD1 matching over 8 bases. The CDR3 is made up of 14 amino acids. Germline V gives CDR1 LNHDA, CDR2 SQIVND (reference sequence). V shed 3 bases and J 4 bases; nucleotides not matched to a gene: 1. CDR3 sequence reads: CASSIDRGTGELFF. CDR3 sequence (DNA): TGTGCCAGTAGTATCGACAGGGGCACCGGGGAGCTGTTTTTT.